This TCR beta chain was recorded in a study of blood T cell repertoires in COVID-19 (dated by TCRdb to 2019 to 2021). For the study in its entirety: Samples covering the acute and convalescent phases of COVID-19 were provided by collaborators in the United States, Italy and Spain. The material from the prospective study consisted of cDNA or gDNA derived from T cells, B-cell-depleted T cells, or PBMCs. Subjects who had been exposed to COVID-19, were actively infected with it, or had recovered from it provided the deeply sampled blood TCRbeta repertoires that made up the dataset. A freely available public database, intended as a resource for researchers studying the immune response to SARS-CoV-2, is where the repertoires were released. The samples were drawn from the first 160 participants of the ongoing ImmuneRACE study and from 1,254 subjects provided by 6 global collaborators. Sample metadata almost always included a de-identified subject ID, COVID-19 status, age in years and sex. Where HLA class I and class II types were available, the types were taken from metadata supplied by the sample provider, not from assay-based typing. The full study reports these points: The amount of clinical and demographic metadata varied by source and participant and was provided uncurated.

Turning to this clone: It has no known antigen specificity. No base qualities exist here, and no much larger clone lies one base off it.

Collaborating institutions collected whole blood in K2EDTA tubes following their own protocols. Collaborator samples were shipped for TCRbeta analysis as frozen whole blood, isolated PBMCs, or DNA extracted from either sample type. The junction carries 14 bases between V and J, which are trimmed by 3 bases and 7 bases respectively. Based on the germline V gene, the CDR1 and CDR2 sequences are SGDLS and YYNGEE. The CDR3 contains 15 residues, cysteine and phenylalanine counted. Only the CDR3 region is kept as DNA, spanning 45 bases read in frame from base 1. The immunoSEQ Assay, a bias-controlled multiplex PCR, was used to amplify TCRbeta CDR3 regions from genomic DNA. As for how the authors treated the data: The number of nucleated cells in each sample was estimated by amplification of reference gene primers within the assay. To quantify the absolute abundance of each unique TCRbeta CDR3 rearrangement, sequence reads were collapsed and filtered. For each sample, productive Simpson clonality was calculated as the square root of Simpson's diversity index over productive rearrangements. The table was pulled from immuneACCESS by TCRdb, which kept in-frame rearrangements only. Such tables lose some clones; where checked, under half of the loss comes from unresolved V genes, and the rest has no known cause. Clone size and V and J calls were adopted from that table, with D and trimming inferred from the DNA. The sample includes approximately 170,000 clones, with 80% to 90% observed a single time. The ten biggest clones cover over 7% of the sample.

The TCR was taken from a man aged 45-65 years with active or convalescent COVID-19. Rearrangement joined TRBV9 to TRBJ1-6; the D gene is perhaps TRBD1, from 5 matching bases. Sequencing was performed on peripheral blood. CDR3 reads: CASSARGGSNSPLHF. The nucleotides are TGTGCCAGCAGCGCGCGGGGGGGGAGCAATTCACCCCTCCACTTT.